The clone carrying this TCR beta chain appeared once. This sample is part of a study of shared clonotypes between healthy human individuals. Germline CDR1 is MNHNY and CDR2 is SVGAGI (reference sequence). This CDR3 contains 16 residues. The ends lost 2 bases at V and 1 base at J; junction bases unmatched: 1. The repertoire was sequenced with immunoSEQ multiplex PCR; TCRdb's copy has only in-frame clones and lacks some. The sample has about 1 million clones; around 74% are singletons. Participating donors were healthy, HIV-negative adults free of recent acute infections or vaccinations. Specimen: memory CD4+ T cells sorted from blood. As to subset: CD45RA-negative fraction. The sequence derives from a man aged 18 to 29 in good health. The rearrangement uses TRBV6-6 and TRBJ1-4; 10 positions agree with TRBD1. CDR3 sequence (DNA): TGTGCCAGCAGTTACGGGACAGGGGTAACTAATGAAAAACTGTTTTTT. Its translation is CASSYGTGVTNEKLFF.